This T cell receptor (beta chain) was captured by sequencing in a study of T-cell memory formation after mild COVID-19. Study information: Largely, TCR clusters stayed within a single donor.

One entry per CDR3 protein results from TCRdb running MiXCR on the 5' RACE reads. The sample carries about 340,000 distinct CDR3 sequences, 14% recorded once. This clonotype was found a few times. The receptor was derived from a man between 18 and 35 years old who had mild COVID-19 (a few samples of this study predate the infection). Cell type and time point are not known. Sequencing input: PBMCs or a T cell subset sorted from them (not recorded which).

The CDR3 protein is CASSLSRGLAGELFF. CDR3 bases: TGTGCCAGCAGCTTGTCCCGGGGTCTGGCCGGGGAGCTGTTTTTT. V gene TRBV5-5 combines with J gene TRBJ2-2, with a possible D match to TRBD2 (5 bases). Germline values: CDR1 SGHKS, CDR2 YYEKEE (reference sequence). This CDR3 contains 15 residues. Trimming pared 1 base from V and 6 bases from J, leaving 13 bases between.